One sample yielded the 24 T cell receptor beta chains listed below, sequenced in a study of blood T cell repertoires in COVID-19. Sequencing was performed with immunoSEQ multiplex PCR; in TCRdb, only in-frame clones are kept and a portion is missing. The sample includes approximately 150,000 clones, 87% of them seen just once. Source material: peripheral blood. Receptors originate from a woman aged 45-65 years with acute or convalescent COVID-19.

The rearrangement links TRBV18 to TRBJ2-7, with 7 bases aligning to TRBD2. The germline V gene has CDR1 KGHSH and CDR2 LQKENI. CDR3 length: 15 amino acids. The V gene end was trimmed by 3 bases and the J gene end by 7 bases; junction bases not matched to a gene: 12. The DNA of the CDR3 is TGTGCCAGCTCACCGGCAGGGTCCAAAGCGGGGGAGCAGTACTTC. Translation gives CASSPAGSKAGEQYF.

V and J are TRBV5-4 and TRBJ1-2; 7 bases fit TRBD1. The CDR3 runs to 13 residues. From germline, CDR1 is SGHNT and CDR2 YYREEE (reference sequence). The V and J ends lost 5 bases and 2 bases, in that order; junction bases with no gene match: 3. The CDR3 DNA follows: TGTGCCAGCAGTCCGGACAGGAACTATGGCTACACCTTC. This gives the protein CASSPDRNYGYTF.

The rearrangement uses TRBV11-2 and TRBJ1-3; D gene ambiguous. CDR3 length: 12 amino acids. Trimming took off 5 bases at V and 4 bases at J, with 6 bases between the two ends. Looked up from germline, CDR1 is SGHAT and CDR2 is FQNNGV. Written as DNA, the CDR3 is TGTGCCAGCAGCCCCCTCGGAAACACCATATATTTT. It encodes CASSPLGNTIYF.

The chain carries TRBV18 and TRBJ2-1, with D possibly matching TRBD2 (6 bases). This CDR3 region has 18 residues. From germline, CDR1 is KGHSH and CDR2 LQKENI. The ends were cut back, 3 bases at V and 0 bases at J, with 18 bases in the middle. CDR3 coding DNA: TGTGCCAGCTCACCTTGGACCCCTAGCGACAGCTCCTACAATGAGCAGTTCTTC. The encoded protein is CASSPWTPSDSSYNEQFF.

J is TRBJ1-5 and V is TRBV11-2, with 9 nucleotides matching TRBD1. Per germline, CDR1 SGHAT and CDR2 FQNNGV. This CDR3 spans 19 amino acids. V lost 4 bases and J lost 2; bases outside the gene matches: 15. The CDR3 region is CASSSLPGTGLRGNQPQHF. CDR3 sequence (DNA): TGTGCCAGCAGCTCCTTACCCGGGACAGGGCTGAGGGGCAATCAGCCCCAGCATTTT.

The J gene is TRBJ2-7, the V gene TRBV25-1, with 12 bases lining up with TRBD1. Per germline, CDR1 MGHDK and CDR2 SYGVNS. The CDR3 has 16 residues. The ends lost 1 base at V and 4 bases at J; junction bases unmatched: 5. The CDR3 DNA reads as TGTGCCAGCAGTGAATTGACGGGACAGGGGGCGTACGAGCAGTACTTC. Encoded protein: CASSELTGQGAYEQYF.

The V and J genes are TRBV2 and TRBJ1-5; TRBD1 matches at 9 bases. This CDR3 is 15 amino acids long. With V trimmed by 3 bases and J by 8 bases, 8 bases remained unmatched. Germline assignment: CDR1 SNHLY and CDR2 FYNNEI. The CDR3 here is CASSEDRGREKPQHF. The CDR3 bases are TGTGCCAGCAGTGAGGACAGGGGAAGAGAGAAGCCCCAGCATTTT. Supplemented by reference TRBV2 and TRBJ1-5, the full variable domain reads EPEVTQTPSHQVTQMGQEVILRCVPISNHLYFYWYRQILGQKVEFLVSFYNNEISEKSEIFDDQFSVERPDGSNFTLKIRSTKLEDSAMYFCASSEDRGREKPQHFGDGTRLSIL.

The chain uses TRBV19 and TRBJ2-7; 9 bases are a match to TRBD2. Germline V gene lookup returns CDR1 LNHDA and CDR2 SQIVND (reference sequence). CDR3 length: 14 amino acids. Unmatched junction bases numbered 9, after V lost 7 bases and J lost 5 bases. DNA for the CDR3: TGTGCCAGTACTCCGACTAGCGGAGGGGACGAGCAGTACTTC. Protein sequence: CASTPTSGGDEQYF.

The chain uses TRBV5-4 and TRBJ1-2, with D possibly matching TRBD1 (5 bases). Germline CDR1 is SGHNT and CDR2 is YYREEE (reference sequence). The CDR3 sequence is 15 residues long. V gave up 4 bases and J gave up 0 bases, with 13 bases separating them. As DNA, the CDR3 is TGTGCCAGCAGCCGTTTGGACATTTCTAACTATGGCTACACCTTC. It translates to CASSRLDISNYGYTF. Supplemented by reference TRBV5-4 and TRBJ1-2, the full variable domain reads ETGVTQSPTHLIKTRGQQVTLRCSSQSGHNTVSWYQQALGQGPQFIFQYYREEENGRGNFPPRFSGLQFPNYSSELNVNALELDDSALYLCASSRLDISNYGYTFGSGTRLTVV.

Only one count was recorded for this clone. The chain has TRBV19 and TRBJ1-6, with D possibly matching TRBD1 (6 bases). Looked up from germline, CDR1 is LNHDA and CDR2 is SQIVND (reference sequence). The CDR3 sequence is 15 residues long. V lost 9 bases and J lost 5, with 17 bases in between. The CDR3 DNA sequence: TGTGCCAGCCAGGGGAACTGGCTCGATAATTCACCCCTCCACTTT. Translation: CASQGNWLDNSPLHF. Using reference TRBV19 and TRBJ1-6 for the parts outside the CDR3, the full variable domain is DGGITQSPKYLFRKEGQNVTLSCEQNLNHDAMYWYRQDPGQGLRLIYYSQIVNDFQKGDIAEGYSVSREKKESFPLTVTSAQKNPTAFYLCASQGNWLDNSPLHFGNGTRLTVT.

The chain has TRBV10-3 and TRBJ2-5; 11 nucleotides line up with TRBD2. CDR1 and CDR2 from the germline V gene are ENHRY and SYGVKD. Trimming at V came to 6 bases and at J to 5 bases, leaving 8 bases not matched to a gene. The CDR3 sequence is 15 residues long. CDR3 DNA sequence: TGTGCCATCAGCAGAACTAGCGGGAGATCGGAGACCCAGTACTTC. Protein: CAISRTSGRSETQYF.

The rearrangement joins TRBV4-1 to TRBJ2-1, with 10 bases that match TRBD2. The ends lost 1 base at V and 7 bases at J; junction bases unmatched: 10. The CDR3 covers 17 residues. Germline-derived CDR1 and CDR2 are MGHRA and YSYEKL. This chain's CDR3 is CASSQVLAGVLVNEQFF. CDR3 nucleotide sequence: TGCGCCAGCAGCCAAGTCCTAGCGGGAGTGCTCGTGAATGAGCAGTTCTTC.

The genes are TRBV9 and TRBJ1-6; TRBD1 matches 7 bases. V lost 4 bases and J lost 6; bases outside the gene matches: 7. The germline V gene has CDR1 SGDLS and CDR2 YYNGEE. The CDR3 runs to 15 residues. CDR3 sequence: CASSLTWDSNSPLHF. CDR3 sequence (DNA): TGTGCCAGCAGCCTTACATGGGACAGTAATTCACCCCTCCACTTT.

The chain employs TRBV7-2 and TRBJ2-5, with D perhaps TRBD2 (6 bases). Trimming took 0 bases from V and 9 from J, leaving 8 bases between them. The CDR3 contains 12 residues. Germline CDR1 and CDR2: SGHTA and FQGNSA. As DNA, the CDR3 is TGTGCCAGCAGCTTAGCCGGAGGGGCCCAGTACTTC. This sequence encodes CASSLAGGAQYF.

The chain uses TRBV11-2 and TRBJ1-4; 12 bases are a match to TRBD1. The CDR3 is 16 amino acids. V was clipped by 2 bases and J by 7 bases; unmatched bases: 5. Germline V gene lookup returns CDR1 SGHAT and CDR2 FQNNGV. The CDR3 loop is CASSLIPGQGAEKLFF. The DNA for the CDR3 is TGTGCCAGCAGCTTAATTCCGGGACAGGGGGCTGAAAAACTGTTTTTT.

The V and J genes are TRBV6-5 and TRBJ1-1; 9 nucleotides line up with TRBD1. Trimming cost V 6 bases and J 4 bases; bases outside gene matches: 3. The CDR3 covers 13 residues. Looked up from germline, CDR1 is MNHEY and CDR2 is SVGAGI. CDR3 bases: TGTGCCAGCAGGGGGACAGGGTTCACTGAAGCTTTCTTT. This gives the protein CASRGTGFTEAFF.

The chain employs TRBV5-1 and TRBJ1-1; D unresolved. The V gene's germline CDR1 is SGHRS and CDR2 YFSETQ. CDR3 size: 15 residues. V was shortened by 6 bases and J by 2 bases, with 17 bases between the two germline ends. This chain's CDR3 is CASKVEGVGNTEAFF. CDR3 coding DNA: TGCGCCAGCAAGGTGGAGGGAGTGGGAAACACTGAAGCTTTCTTT.

The CDR3 protein is CASSYCPAGGCNEQFF. The CDR3 DNA reads as TGTGCCAGCAGCTATTGCCCAGCGGGAGGGTGTAATGAGCAGTTCTTC. The chain joins TRBV5-6 to TRBJ2-1; TRBD2 matches at 10 bases. J lost 7 bases, V lost 3 bases, and 10 bases had no gene match. This CDR3 comprises 16 residues. CDR1 and CDR2 from the germline V gene are SGHDT and YYEEEE.

The chain has TRBV24-1 and TRBJ1-5; no firm D call. The V gene lost 5 bases and the J gene lost 7 bases, with 11 bases spanning the gap. CDR1 is KGHDR, CDR2 SFDVKD, per germline. The CDR3 runs to 13 residues. The CDR3: CATSVSPEQPQHF. The CDR3 bases are TGTGCCACCAGTGTCTCCCCAGAACAGCCCCAGCATTTT.

This clone came up once. This sequence joins TRBV19 and TRBJ2-7; TRBD1 aligns across 7 bases. The V gene end was trimmed by 5 bases and the J gene end by 5 bases; junction bases not matched to a gene: 3. This CDR3 region has 12 residues. The germline gives CDR1 LNHDA, CDR2 SQIVND (reference sequence). This CDR3 is CASSFDRDEQYF. The CDR3, as DNA: TGTGCCAGTAGTTTCGACAGGGACGAGCAGTACTTC.

The chain links TRBV27 to TRBJ2-7; D remains ambiguous. Looked up from germline, CDR1 is MNHEY and CDR2 is SMNVEV (reference sequence). The V gene lost 4 bases and the J gene lost 3 bases, with 16 bases spanning the gap. The CDR3 runs to 15 residues. The CDR3 DNA is TGTGCCAGCAGTTCTCCTTTCAGGCCCTTCTACGAGCAGTACTTC. Its protein product is CASSSPFRPFYEQYF.

The gene calls are TRBV7-2 and TRBJ1-4; D is perhaps TRBD1 (5 bases). Germline V gives CDR1 SGHTA, CDR2 FQGNSA. Trimming removed 5 bases from V and 7 bases from J, with 17 bases in between. The CDR3 totals 15 residues. In DNA, the CDR3 is TGTGCCAGCAGCCGTTCAGGGACGGAGGGTGAAAAACTGTTTTTT. Residues: CASSRSGTEGEKLFF.

The chain uses TRBV3-1 (or the pseudogene TRBV3-2) and TRBJ1-1, with D possibly being TRBD1 (6 bases). V lost 3 bases, J lost 9 bases, and 14 bases lay in between. Germline CDR1 reads LGHDT; CDR2 reads YNNKEL (reference sequence). The CDR3 is 13 amino acids. The CDR3 DNA reads TGTGCCAGCAGCCACGTAGGGGGACAAAAAGCTTTCTTT. Its translation is CASSHVGGQKAFF.

This chain links TRBV4-3 with TRBJ1-6; D gene ambiguous. The CDR3 runs to 15 residues. CDR1 is LGHNA, CDR2 YSLEER, per germline. V lost 2 bases, J lost 10 bases, and 15 bases lay in between. Written as DNA, the CDR3 is TGCGCCAGCAGCCAACTCCCGAAATCCGGGTCACCCCTCCACTTT. Translating it yields CASSQLPKSGSPLHF.